The source of this TCR beta chain is a study of shared T cell receptors in the human thymus. With regard to this clone: An end of the junction differs from the germline gene, which may be a read error.

This CDR3 has 18 residues. Germline V gene sequence: CDR1 KGHSH, CDR2 LQKENI. Produced via immunoSEQ multiplex PCR; TCRdb's table is partial and in-frame only. The sample has more than 300,000 clones, 85% to 95% seen once. Material for sequencing was thymocytes. This TCR derives from a human donor. The chain uses TRBV18 and TRBJ2-1; 9 positions agree with TRBD2. The CDR3 spells CASSSPRVVAGVLNEQFF. The CDR3 DNA follows: TGTGCCAGCTCATCACCTAGGGTGGTAGCGGGAGTTTTAAATGAGCAGTTCTTC.